The 22 T cell receptor beta chains below come from one sample, sequenced in a study of blood T cell repertoires in COVID-19. The assay was immunoSEQ multiplex PCR, and TCRdb's table has in-frame clones only and misses some. The sample includes roughly 310,000 clones, approximately 90% of them seen just once. Material for sequencing was peripheral blood. Receptor source: a woman between 50 and 59 years old with active or convalescent COVID-19.

This chain's CDR3 is CASSLNGANSGNTIYF. The DNA for the CDR3 is TGCGCCAGCAGCTTGAATGGGGCTAACTCTGGAAACACCATATATTTT. J is TRBJ1-3 and V is TRBV5-1; TRBD1 is a possible D gene (5 bases). The CDR3 totals 16 residues. CDR1 and CDR2 (germline): SGHRS, YFSETQ. V shed 1 base and J shed 0 bases, with 11 bases lying between them.

The rearrangement uses TRBV18 and TRBJ2-5; D might be TRBD2 (5 bases). This CDR3 has 14 amino acids. Germline-derived CDR1 and CDR2 are KGHSH and LQKENI. Deletions cut 3 bases from V and 5 bases from J, with 13 bases between. CDR3 sequence reads: CASSPSPWEETQYF. CDR3 sequence (DNA): TGTGCCAGCTCACCCTCACCTTGGGAGGAGACCCAGTACTTC.

The chain is built from TRBV9 and TRBJ1-1; the match to TRBD1 covers 7 bases. Germline trimming cut 0 bases from V and 0 bases from J; bases unmatched to any gene: 2. CDR1 and CDR2 (germline): SGDLS, YYNGEE. This CDR3 is built from 15 residues. DNA of the CDR3: TGTGCCAGCAGCGTAGCGGGACAGATGAACACTGAAGCTTTCTTT. This translates into CASSVAGQMNTEAFF. Together with reference TRBV9 and TRBJ1-1, the CDR3 gives the full variable domain: DSGVTQTPKHLITATGQRVTLRCSPRSGDLSVYWYQQSLDQGLQFLIQYYNGEERAKGNILERFSAQQFPDLHSELNLSSLELGDSALYFCASSVAGQMNTEAFFGQGTRLTVV.

The chain couples TRBV5-3 to TRBJ1-5; a weak D match, TRBD1 (6 bases). Being an ORF, TRBV5-3 has a function that is uncertain. Trimming removed 9 bases from V and 0 bases from J, with 25 bases in between. The CDR3 loop spans 18 amino acids. In DNA form, the CDR3 reads TGTGCCAAAAGGGGGTCGTCAGGGTTCCCTCATAGCAATCAGCCCCAGCATTTT. Its protein is CAKRGSSGFPHSNQPQHF.

Only one count was recorded for this clone. This rearrangement joins TRBV30 to TRBJ2-7, with a tentative D call TRBD2 (7 bases). Trimming removed 6 bases at V and 2 bases at J, with 17 bases between. Germline CDR1 reads GTSNPN; CDR2 reads SVGIG (reference sequence). This CDR3 has 14 amino acids. The CDR3 reads CACPSGEGPYEQYF. The DNA for the CDR3 is TGTGCCTGCCCCTCAGGGGAGGGCCCCTACGAGCAGTACTTC.

The V gene is TRBV3-1 (or the pseudogene TRBV3-2), the J gene TRBJ2-1; D ambiguous. The CDR3 extends over 12 amino acids. CDR1 LGHDT and CDR2 YNNKEL come from the germline V gene (reference sequence). Between the trimmed V and J ends, which lost 0 bases and 10 bases, there was a span of 7 bases. The CDR3 nucleotides are TGTGCCAGCAGCCAAGAGGTCGGGGAGCAGTTCTTC. Protein sequence: CASSQEVGEQFF.

This chain connects TRBV7-2 to TRBJ2-3; 8 bases line up with TRBD2. The V gene's germline CDR1 is SGHTA and CDR2 FQGNSA. Trimming removed 10 bases from V and 2 bases from J; junction bases left unmatched: 20. The CDR3 covers 18 residues. The CDR3: CATQPYKPGLDITDTQYF. CDR3 sequence (DNA): TGTGCCACACAGCCCTATAAACCGGGACTAGATATCACAGATACGCAGTATTTT.

This clone was counted once. The J gene is TRBJ1-2, the V gene TRBV7-9; 8 nucleotides align to TRBD1. J gave up 6 bases and V 5 bases, and 11 bases lay outside the gene matches. Looked up from germline, CDR1 is SEHNR and CDR2 is FQNEAQ (reference sequence). This CDR3 has 15 amino acids. The CDR3 sequence: CASSLSSTGADGYTF. As DNA, the CDR3 is TGTGCCAGCAGCCTATCGTCGACAGGGGCGGATGGCTACACCTTC.

J is TRBJ1-5 and V is TRBV4-1; 9 bases align to TRBD1. Germline V gene sequence: CDR1 MGHRA, CDR2 YSYEKL. CDR3 length: 16 residues. Trimming at V came to 0 bases and at J to 6 bases, leaving 6 bases not matched to a gene. CDR3 nucleotide sequence: TGCGCCAGCAGCCAAGAGGGGACAGGGTTGGGTCAGCCCCAGCATTTT. It specifies CASSQEGTGLGQPQHF.

V usage is TRBV21-1 and J usage is TRBJ1-3; the D call TRBD1 from the table was never checked on the DNA. TRBV21-1 is marked as a pseudogene. The CDR3 spans 14 residues. CDR3 in amino acids: CARNKVHSGNTIYF. The CDR3 bases are TGTGCCAGAAACAAAGTTCACTCTGGAAACACCATATATTTT.

This sequence joins TRBV7-6 and TRBJ2-1; 13 nucleotides align to TRBD2. The CDR3 extends over 15 amino acids. V lost 5 bases, J lost 6 bases, and 4 bases stayed unmatched. Germline-derived CDR1 and CDR2 are SGHVS and FNYEAQ. CDR3 sequence: CASSQTSGGANEQFF. The CDR3, as DNA: TGTGCCAGCAGCCAAACTAGCGGGGGGGCCAATGAGCAGTTCTTC.

The V and J genes are TRBV5-1 and TRBJ2-1, with 7 bases aligning to TRBD2. This CDR3 has 14 residues. The V and J ends lost 0 bases and 6 bases, in that order; junction bases with no gene match: 3. Germline CDR1 SGHRS, CDR2 YFSETQ. The CDR3 protein is CASSLDSSGNEQFF. In DNA, the CDR3 is TGCGCCAGCAGCTTGGATTCTAGCGGCAATGAGCAGTTCTTC.

This chain connects TRBV27 to TRBJ2-7; D is possibly TRBD2 (6 bases). CDR1 MNHEY and CDR2 SMNVEV come from the germline V gene (reference sequence). The V and J ends lost 2 bases and 2 bases respectively, with 10 bases between them. The CDR3 length is 14 residues. CDR3 amino acids: CASSLEEGPYEQYF. CDR3 DNA sequence: TGTGCCAGCAGTTTAGAGGAGGGCCCCTACGAGCAGTACTTC.

The chain uses TRBV2 and TRBJ2-7; 11 nucleotides agree with TRBD1. V lost 8 bases and J lost 2; bases outside the gene matches: 2. The CDR3 spans 13 residues. Germline V gives CDR1 SNHLY, CDR2 FYNNEI. In nucleotides, the CDR3 is TGTGCCAGCGGGGGACAGGGGGCCTACGAGCAGTACTTC. Translating gives CASGGQGAYEQYF.

V gene TRBV9 combines with J gene TRBJ1-1; 7 nucleotides match TRBD1. Germline V gives CDR1 SGDLS, CDR2 YYNGEE. The CDR3 runs to 14 residues. Unmatched junction bases numbered 9, after V lost 4 bases and J lost 6 bases. CDR3 region: CASSIGTVTPEAFF. The DNA for the CDR3 is TGTGCCAGCAGCATTGGGACAGTGACCCCTGAAGCTTTCTTT.

V usage is TRBV7-9 and J usage is TRBJ1-2; tentatively, D is TRBD1 (6 bases). Germline V gene lookup returns CDR1 SEHNR and CDR2 FQNEAQ (reference sequence). The CDR3 loop spans 17 amino acids. V gave up 1 base and J gave up 3 bases, with 18 bases separating them. CDR3 bases: TGTGCCAGCAGCTTAGTTGACAGGCCAGACCGTTACTATGGCTACACCTTC. The encoded protein is CASSLVDRPDRYYGYTF.

The rearrangement uses TRBV27 and TRBJ1-6; D unresolved. With 9 bases removed from V and 7 bases from J, the gap between germline ends came to 16 bases. This CDR3 is 14 amino acids long. Germline V gene sequence: CDR1 MNHEY, CDR2 SMNVEV (reference sequence). The CDR3 region has the DNA TGTGCCAGTAGACGGGAACTTATAAATTCACCCCTCCACTTT. This translates into CASRRELINSPLHF.

This chain joins TRBV13 and TRBJ1-1; 7 bases line up with TRBD1. The CDR3 loop spans 13 amino acids. J was trimmed by 5 bases and V by 4 bases; bases with no gene match: 4. Germline CDR1 reads PRHDT; CDR2 reads FYEKMQ (reference sequence). Here the CDR3 reads CASSSSTGTEAFF. CDR3 in DNA: TGTGCCAGCAGCTCCTCGACAGGGACTGAAGCTTTCTTT.

The chain links TRBV29-1 to TRBJ2-3; the D is unclear. CDR3 length equals 13 residues. The V and J ends lost 3 bases and 2 bases respectively, with 9 bases between them. Germline CDR1 and CDR2: SQVTM and ANQGSEA. CDR3 DNA sequence: TGCAGCGTTGACGACAACCCCACAGATACGCAGTATTTT. Translating gives CSVDDNPTDTQYF.

The genes are TRBV19 and TRBJ1-4; possible D gene TRBD1, 5 bases. The germline CDR1 and CDR2 sequences are LNHDA and SQIVND (reference sequence). CDR3 size: 16 residues. Trimming took off 5 bases at V and 4 bases at J, with 17 bases between the two ends. CDR3 bases: TGTGCCAGTAGTCGCCTACAGGCGGGGCTTAATGAAAAACTGTTTTTT. It specifies CASSRLQAGLNEKLFF.

The V and J genes are TRBV7-9 and TRBJ1-2, with 7 positions matching TRBD1. The CDR3 totals 13 residues. CDR1 SEHNR and CDR2 FQNEAQ come from the germline V gene (reference sequence). After removal of 5 bases from V and 5 bases from J, the junction contained 5 bases not matched to a gene. The CDR3 sequence: CASSRDSPYGYTF. The CDR3 nucleotides are TGTGCCAGCAGCCGGGACAGCCCATATGGCTACACCTTC.

This rearrangement joins TRBV6-5 to TRBJ2-7; 8 bases are shared with TRBD2. This CDR3 contains 16 residues. Losses at the gene ends were 2 bases for V and 2 bases for J; bases not matched to a gene: 8. CDR1 and CDR2 from the germline V gene are MNHEY and SVGAGI. The CDR3 region has the DNA TGTGCCAGCAGTTACGGGGGTACGGGAGGGACCTACGAGCAGTACTTC. This gives the protein CASSYGGTGGTYEQYF.